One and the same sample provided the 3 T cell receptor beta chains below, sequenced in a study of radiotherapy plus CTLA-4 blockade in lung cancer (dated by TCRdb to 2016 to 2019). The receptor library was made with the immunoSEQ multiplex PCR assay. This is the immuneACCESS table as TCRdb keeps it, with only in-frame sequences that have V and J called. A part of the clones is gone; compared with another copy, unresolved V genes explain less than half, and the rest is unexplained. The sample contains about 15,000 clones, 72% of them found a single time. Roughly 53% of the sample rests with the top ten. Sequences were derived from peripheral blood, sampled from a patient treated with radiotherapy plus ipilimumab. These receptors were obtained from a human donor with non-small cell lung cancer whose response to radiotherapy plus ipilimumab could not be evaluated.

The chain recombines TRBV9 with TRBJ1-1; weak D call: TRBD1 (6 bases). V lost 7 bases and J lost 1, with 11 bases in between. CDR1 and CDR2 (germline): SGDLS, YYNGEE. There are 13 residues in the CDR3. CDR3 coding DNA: TGTGCCAGCTCCCTGACAGGGAACACTGAAGCTTTCTTT. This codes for CASSLTGNTEAFF.

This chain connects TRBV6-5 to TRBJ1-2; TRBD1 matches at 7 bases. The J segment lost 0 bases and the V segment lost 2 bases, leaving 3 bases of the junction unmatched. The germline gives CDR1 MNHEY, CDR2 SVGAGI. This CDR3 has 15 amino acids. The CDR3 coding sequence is TGTGCCAGCAGTTACAGGGGGCGAACTAACTATGGCTACACCTTC. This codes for CASSYRGRTNYGYTF.

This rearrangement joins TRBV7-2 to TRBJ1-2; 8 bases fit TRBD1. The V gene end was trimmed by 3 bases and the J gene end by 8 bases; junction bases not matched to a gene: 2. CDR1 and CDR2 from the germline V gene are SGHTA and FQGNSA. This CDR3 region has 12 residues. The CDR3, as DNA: TGTGCCAGCAGCTTGACAGGGGTGGGCTACACCTTC. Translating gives CASSLTGVGYTF.